Listed below are T cell receptor beta chains from one sample, sequenced in a study of neurological immune-mediated disorders. MiXCR, run by TCRdb on the 5' RACE reads, gives a single entry per CDR3 protein. The table shows around 100,000 distinct CDR3 sequences, with roughly a tenth occurring only once. Sequencing input: PBMCs. Receptors were obtained from a female donor with HTLV-1-associated myelopathy (HAM/TSP). Each CDR3 is given with its conserved first and last residue. The order of the fields is V gene, CDR3 protein.

V gene: TRBV3-1
CDR3 protein: CASSQDESATNEKLFF

V gene: TRBV5-1
CDR3 protein: CASSLPSGLRETQYF

V gene: TRBV7-7
CDR3 protein: CASSPISGGNTGELFF

V gene: TRBV27
CDR3 protein: CASSLRGRGTDTEAFF

V gene: TRBV5-1
CDR3 protein: CASSLVWGSGANVLTF

V gene: TRBV7-9
CDR3 protein: CASTPDRVNTGELFF

V gene: TRBV6-2/TRBV6-3
CDR3 protein: CASNPGPKGSYEQYF

V gene: TRBV18
CDR3 protein: CASSPGGMNTEAFF

V gene: TRBV18
CDR3 protein: CASSTGQNKMNTEAFF

V gene: TRBV10-2
CDR3 protein: CASSVKTAYSNQPQHF

V gene: TRBV6-2/TRBV6-3
CDR3 protein: CAVNEGEPTTNEKLFF

V gene: TRBV9
CDR3 protein: CASSGIRGNTEAFF

V gene: TRBV20-1
CDR3 protein: CSAPRQHNTDTQYF

V gene: TRBV7-2
CDR3 protein: CASSAGRSSYEQYF

V gene: TRBV20-1
CDR3 protein: CSARALSGPGELFF

V gene: TRBV20-1
CDR3 protein: CSAPDRRDHEQYF

V gene: TRBV11-2
CDR3 protein: CASSRDRTSTDTQYF

V gene: TRBV20-1
CDR3 protein: CSAWEGVLVQYF

V gene: TRBV6-2/TRBV6-3
CDR3 protein: CASSYSMRGGTQDTQYF

V gene: TRBV24-1
CDR3 protein: CATSDKIGAYTDTQYF